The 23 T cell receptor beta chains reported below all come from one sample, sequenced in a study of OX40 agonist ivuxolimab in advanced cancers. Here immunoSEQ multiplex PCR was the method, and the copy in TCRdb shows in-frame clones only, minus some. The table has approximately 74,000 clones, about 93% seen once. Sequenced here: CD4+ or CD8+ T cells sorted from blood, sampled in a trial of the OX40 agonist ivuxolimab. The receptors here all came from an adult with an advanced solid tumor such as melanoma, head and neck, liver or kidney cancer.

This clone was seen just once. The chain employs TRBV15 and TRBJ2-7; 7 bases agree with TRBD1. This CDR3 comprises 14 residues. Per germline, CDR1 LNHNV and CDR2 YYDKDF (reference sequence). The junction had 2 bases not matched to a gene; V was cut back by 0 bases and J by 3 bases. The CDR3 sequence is CATSRDTGDYEQYF. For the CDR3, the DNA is TGTGCCACCAGCAGAGATACAGGGGACTACGAGCAGTACTTC.

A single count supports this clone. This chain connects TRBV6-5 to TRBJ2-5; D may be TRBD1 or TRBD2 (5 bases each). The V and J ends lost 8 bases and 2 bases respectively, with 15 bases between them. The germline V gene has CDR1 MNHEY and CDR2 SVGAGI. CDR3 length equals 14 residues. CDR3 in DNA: TGTGCCAGCGCCGGTGACAGACTACAAGAGACCCAGTACTTC. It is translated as CASAGDRLQETQYF.

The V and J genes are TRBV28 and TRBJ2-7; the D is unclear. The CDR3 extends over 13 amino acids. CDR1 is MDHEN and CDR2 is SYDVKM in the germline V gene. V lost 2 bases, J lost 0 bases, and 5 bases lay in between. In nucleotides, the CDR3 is TGTGCCAGCAGTTTAGTTAACTCCTACGAGCAGTACTTC. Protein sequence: CASSLVNSYEQYF.

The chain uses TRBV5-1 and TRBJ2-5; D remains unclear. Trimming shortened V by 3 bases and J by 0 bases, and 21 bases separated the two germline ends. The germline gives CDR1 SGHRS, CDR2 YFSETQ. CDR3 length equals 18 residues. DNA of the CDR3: TGCGCCAGCAGCTACCCGGCGCAGGCGCGAAGCTACCAAGAGACCCAGTACTTC. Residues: CASSYPAQARSYQETQYF.

The CDR3 coding sequence is TGTGCCAGCAGCTACAGGGGATTGGAGACCCAGTACTTC. It specifies CASSYRGLETQYF. The genes are TRBV5-4 and TRBJ2-5, with TRBD1 identical over 7 bases. From germline, CDR1 is SGHNT and CDR2 YYREEE (reference sequence). This CDR3 comprises 13 residues. With 3 bases clipped from V and 5 bases from J, the junction kept 4 bases outside the gene matches.

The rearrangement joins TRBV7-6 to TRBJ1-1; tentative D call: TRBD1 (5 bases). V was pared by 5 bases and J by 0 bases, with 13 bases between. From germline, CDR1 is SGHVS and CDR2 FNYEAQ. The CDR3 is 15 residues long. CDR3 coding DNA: TGTGCCAGCAGCGTCGCGACAGACATGAACACTGAAGCTTTCTTT. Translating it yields CASSVATDMNTEAFF.

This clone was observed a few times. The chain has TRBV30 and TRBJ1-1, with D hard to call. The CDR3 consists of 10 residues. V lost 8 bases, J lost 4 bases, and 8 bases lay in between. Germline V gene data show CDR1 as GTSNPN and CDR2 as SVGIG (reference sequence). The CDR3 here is CARGGTEAFF. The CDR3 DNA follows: TGTGCCCGTGGTGGCACTGAAGCTTTCTTT.

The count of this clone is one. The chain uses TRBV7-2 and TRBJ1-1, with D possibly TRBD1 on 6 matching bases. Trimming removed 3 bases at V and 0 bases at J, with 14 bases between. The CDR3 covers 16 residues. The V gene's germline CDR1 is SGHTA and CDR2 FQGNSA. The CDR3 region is CASSLSRGGLNTEAFF. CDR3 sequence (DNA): TGTGCCAGCAGCTTGTCGAGGGGGGGTTTGAACACTGAAGCTTTCTTT.

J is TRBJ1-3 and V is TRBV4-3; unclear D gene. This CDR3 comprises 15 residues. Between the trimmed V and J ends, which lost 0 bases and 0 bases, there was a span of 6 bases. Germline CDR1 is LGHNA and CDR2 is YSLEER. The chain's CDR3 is CASSQDKNSGNTIYF. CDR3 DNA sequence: TGCGCCAGCAGCCAAGATAAGAACTCTGGAAACACCATATATTTT.

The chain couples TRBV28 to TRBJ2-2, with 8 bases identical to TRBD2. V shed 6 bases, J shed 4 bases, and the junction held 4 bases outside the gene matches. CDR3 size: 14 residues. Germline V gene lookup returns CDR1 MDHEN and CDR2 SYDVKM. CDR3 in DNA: TGTGCCAGCAGACCCGGGACTAGCACCGGGGAGCTGTTTTTT. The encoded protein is CASRPGTSTGELFF.

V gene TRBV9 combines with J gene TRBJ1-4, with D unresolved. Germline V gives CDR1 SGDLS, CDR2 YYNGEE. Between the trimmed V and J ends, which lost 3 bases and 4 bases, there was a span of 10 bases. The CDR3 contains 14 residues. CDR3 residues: CASSAQDVNEKLFF. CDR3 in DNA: TGTGCCAGCAGCGCCCAGGATGTTAATGAAAAACTGTTTTTT.

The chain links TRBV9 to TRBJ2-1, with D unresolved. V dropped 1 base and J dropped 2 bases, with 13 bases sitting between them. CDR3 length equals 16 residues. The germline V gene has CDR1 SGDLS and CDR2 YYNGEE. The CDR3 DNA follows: TGTGCCAGCAGCGTATGGTCCTCAGGTGCCTACAATGAGCAGTTCTTC. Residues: CASSVWSSGAYNEQFF.

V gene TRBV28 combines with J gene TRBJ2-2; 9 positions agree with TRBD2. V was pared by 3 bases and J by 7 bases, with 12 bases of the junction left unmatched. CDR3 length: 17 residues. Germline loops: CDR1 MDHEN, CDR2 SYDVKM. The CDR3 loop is CASSLVAGVALNGELFF. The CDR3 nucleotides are TGTGCCAGCAGTTTGGTAGCGGGAGTGGCTCTTAACGGGGAGCTGTTTTTT.

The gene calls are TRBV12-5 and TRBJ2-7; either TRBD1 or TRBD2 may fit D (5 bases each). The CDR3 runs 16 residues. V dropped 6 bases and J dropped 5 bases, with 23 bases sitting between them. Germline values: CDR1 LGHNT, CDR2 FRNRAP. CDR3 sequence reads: CASGQVLRGPGDEQYF. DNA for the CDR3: TGTGCTAGTGGACAAGTCCTCCGGGGACCCGGAGACGAGCAGTACTTC.

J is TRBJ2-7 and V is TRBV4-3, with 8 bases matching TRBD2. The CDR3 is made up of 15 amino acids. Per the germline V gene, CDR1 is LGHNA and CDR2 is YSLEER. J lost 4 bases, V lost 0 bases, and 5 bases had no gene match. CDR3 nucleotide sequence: TGCGCCAGCAGCCAAGATCAACTAGCGGATTACGAGCAGTACTTC. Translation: CASSQDQLADYEQYF.

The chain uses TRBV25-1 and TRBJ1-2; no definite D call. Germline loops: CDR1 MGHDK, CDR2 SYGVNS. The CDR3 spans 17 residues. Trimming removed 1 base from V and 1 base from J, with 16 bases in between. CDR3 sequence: CASSEFMADSINYGYTF. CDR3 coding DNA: TGTGCCAGCAGTGAATTTATGGCAGATTCAATTAACTATGGCTACACCTTC.

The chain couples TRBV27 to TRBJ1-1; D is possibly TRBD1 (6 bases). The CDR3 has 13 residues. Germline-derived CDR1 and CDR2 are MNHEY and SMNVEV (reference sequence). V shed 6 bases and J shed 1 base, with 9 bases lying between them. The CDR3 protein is CASSLQGNTEAFF. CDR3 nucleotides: TGTGCCAGCAGCCTACAGGGGAACACTGAAGCTTTCTTT.

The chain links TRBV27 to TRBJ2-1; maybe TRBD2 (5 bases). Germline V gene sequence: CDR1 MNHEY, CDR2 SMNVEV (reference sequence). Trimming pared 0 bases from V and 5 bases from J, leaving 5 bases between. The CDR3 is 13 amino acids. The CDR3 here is CASSLSEDNEQFF. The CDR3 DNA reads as TGTGCCAGCAGTTTATCGGAGGACAATGAGCAGTTCTTC.

The CDR3 loop reads CASSFTGSLGEKLFF. The CDR3 nucleotides read TGTGCCAGCAGCTTTACTGGGAGCCTGGGTGAAAAACTGTTTTTT. This chain links TRBV13 with TRBJ1-4, with unresolved D. Germline-derived CDR1 and CDR2 are PRHDT and FYEKMQ (reference sequence). CDR3 length: 15 residues. The V gene lost 3 bases and the J gene lost 7 bases, with 15 bases spanning the gap. The variable domain in full, completed from reference TRBV13 and TRBJ1-4, reads AAGVIQSPRHLIKEKRETATLKCYPIPRHDTVYWYQQGPGQDPQFLISFYEKMQSDKGSIPDRFSAQQFSDYHSELNMSSLELGDSALYFCASSFTGSLGEKLFFGSGTQLSVL.

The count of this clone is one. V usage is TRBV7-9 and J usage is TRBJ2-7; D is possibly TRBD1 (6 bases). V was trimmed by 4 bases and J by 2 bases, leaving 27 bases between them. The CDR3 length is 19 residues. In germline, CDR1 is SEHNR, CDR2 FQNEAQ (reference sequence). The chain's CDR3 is CASSSSGTQTFESPYEQYF. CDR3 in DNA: TGTGCCAGCAGCTCCTCCGGGACACAGACCTTTGAATCCCCCTACGAGCAGTACTTC.

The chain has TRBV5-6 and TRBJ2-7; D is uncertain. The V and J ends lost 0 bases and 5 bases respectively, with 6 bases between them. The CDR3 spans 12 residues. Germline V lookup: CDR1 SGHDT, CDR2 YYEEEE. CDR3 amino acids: CASSLGRNEQYF. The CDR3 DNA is TGTGCCAGCAGCTTGGGTCGGAACGAGCAGTACTTC. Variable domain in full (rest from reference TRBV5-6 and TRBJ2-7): DAGVTQSPTHLIKTRGQQVTLRCSPKSGHDTVSWYQQALGQGPQFIFQYYEEEERQRGNFPDRFSGHQFPNYSSELNVNALLLGDSALYLCASSLGRNEQYFGPGTRLTVT.

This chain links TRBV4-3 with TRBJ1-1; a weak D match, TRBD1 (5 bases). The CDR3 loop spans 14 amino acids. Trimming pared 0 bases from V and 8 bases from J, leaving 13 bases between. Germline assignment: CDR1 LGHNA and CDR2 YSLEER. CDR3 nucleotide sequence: TGCGCCAGCAGCCAAGAAACCCTCGGGGGAGAAGCTTTCTTT. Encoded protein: CASSQETLGGEAFF.

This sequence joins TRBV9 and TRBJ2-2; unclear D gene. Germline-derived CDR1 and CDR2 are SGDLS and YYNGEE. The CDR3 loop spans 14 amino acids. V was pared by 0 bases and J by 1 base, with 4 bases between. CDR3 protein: CASSVDRNTGELFF. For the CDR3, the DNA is TGTGCCAGCAGCGTAGACAGGAACACCGGGGAGCTGTTTTTT.